The T cell receptor beta chain under discussion was sequenced for a study of CD8+ T cells in alopecia areata. Study in general: Each of the treated patients was given oral tofacitinib, 5 to 10 mg twice daily, for moderate-to-severe alopecia areata.

Findings and caveats of the study: Lesional scalp, especially alopecia totalis/universalis, showed higher clonality than normal scalp.

There are 15 residues in the CDR3. From PBMCs, CD4+ and CD8+ T cells were sorted. Investigators isolated RNA and reverse transcribed it into cDNA to act as the sequencing template. Data came from immunoSEQ multiplex PCR; TCRdb stores just in-frame clones and leaves some out. Of over 50,000 clones in the sample, approximately 43% were seen once. Details on this clone: Its antigen remains unidentified.

This rearrangement joins TRBV21-1 to TRBJ2-7; TRBD1, the table's D call, lacks a check against the DNA. TRBV21-1 is described as a pseudogene. The sequence derives from a human donor with alopecia areata. The specimen comprised CD8+ T cells sorted from blood, sampled at week 0. CDR3 sequence (DNA): TGTGCCAGCAGCAAAATGACAGGGTTTTCCTACGAGCAGTACTTC. It specifies CASSKMTGFSYEQYF.